The 2 T cell receptor beta chains below come from one sample, sequenced in a study of early T cells in non-severe SARS-CoV-2 infection. TCRdb recomputed calls from the 5' RACE reads with MiXCR, one row per CDR3 protein. The sample records 50,000 to 75,000 distinct CDR3 sequences, 8% to 9% being singletons. The material was whole blood, obtained at baseline. The receptors were gathered from an adult who was a healthcare worker with PCR-confirmed SARS-CoV-2 infection or an uninfected control (not recorded which).

This clonotype turned up a few times. A junction boundary mismatches the germline segment, possibly from a read error. The chain recombines TRBV7-2 with TRBJ2-7; D gene ambiguous. Germline V gene lookup returns CDR1 SGHTA and CDR2 FQGNSA. The CDR3 length is 14 residues. CDR3 sequence (DNA): TGTGCCAGCAGCTTAGAGCTTGTCTCCGACGAGCAGTACTTC. Amino acids: CASSLELVSDEQYF.

There are many counts of this clonotype. This chain connects TRBV3-1 to TRBJ2-1; D might be TRBD1 or TRBD2, each matching 5 bases. The V end lost 4 bases, the J end lost 5 bases, and 15 bases lay between the germline ends. CDR3 length equals 15 residues. CDR1 and CDR2 from the germline V gene are LGHDT and YNNKEL (reference sequence). The CDR3 DNA reads TGTGCCAGCAGCCTTTACTTCCGGGGCCACAATGAGCAGTTCTTC. The encoded protein is CASSLYFRGHNEQFF.